This TCR beta chain was captured by sequencing in a study of CD8+CD57+ T cells in acquired aplastic anemia. Across the study: The DNA of sorted CD4+ and CD8+ cells averaged 3.2 ug.

Study observations and caveats: The study found no significant CD8+ Simpson's diversity difference between patients and controls.

Comments on this clonotype: Antigen specificity is unknown.

V was clipped by 1 base and J by 9 bases, with 7 bases between them. Germline lookup yields CDR1 DFQATT and CDR2 SNEGSKA (reference sequence). This CDR3 is 12 amino acids long. Genomic DNA served as template for TCR beta VDJ and CDR3 profiling. TCRdb reprocessed the reads with MiXCR, giving one entry per CDR3 protein. The sample records approximately 250,000 distinct CDR3 sequences, 65% to 90% being singletons. In patients chosen for sequencing, flow cytometry had shown CD8+CD57+ cell expansion. Every patient presented with severe acquired aplastic anemia. The sequenced sample consisted of sorted CD4+, CD8+, or CD8+CD57+ T cells (not recorded which) from PBMCs. The sequence was obtained from a human donor with aplastic anemia. The V gene is TRBV20-1, the J gene TRBJ1-6; unclear D gene. The CDR3 is CSARVGISPLHF. The CDR3 DNA is TGCAGTGCTAGAGTGGGCATTTCACCCCTCCACTTT.